The T cell receptor beta chain described here comes from a study of cytomegalovirus exposure and HLA in healthy donors. From germline, CDR1 is MRHNA and CDR2 SNTAGT. The CDR3 is made up of 15 amino acids. V shed 3 bases and J 3 bases; nucleotides not matched to a gene: 4. PCR amplification relied on 60 Vbeta primers (plus 13 Jbeta primers). Per the authors' pipeline: In a later analysis, roughly 10 million of 65 million to 80 million unique beta chains occurred in at least two donors. TCRdb keeps only in-frame clones here, not all; method: immunoSEQ multiplex PCR. That table furnishes V, J and clone size, whereas the DNA furnished D and trimming. The sample holds tens of thousands of clones, under 80% seen once.

The chain combines TRBV6-4 with TRBJ2-1; 8 nucleotides agree with TRBD2. Material for sequencing was PBMCs. The sequence derives from a man aged 25-40 years in good health and CMV-seropositive. CDR3 sequence reads: CASSESGGDYNEQFF. The CDR3, as DNA: TGTGCCAGCAGTGAAAGCGGGGGAGACTACAATGAGCAGTTCTTC.